The T cell receptor beta chain under discussion was sequenced for a study of T-cell reconstitution after alpha-beta-depleted transplantation in children (dated by TCRdb to 2016 to 2017). At the level of the whole study: Using TCR repertoire profiling, the study followed T-cell immune reconstitution in a quantitative way in children after TCRalphabeta/CD19-depleted allogeneic hematopoietic cell transplantation.

Unmatched junction bases come to 2, with V trimmed by 1 base and J by 0 bases. As encoded in the germline V gene (reference sequence), CDR1 is SEHNR while CDR2 is FQNEAQ. Its CDR3 holds 16 amino acids, cysteine through phenylalanine. Only the CDR3 part of the read is kept: 48 bases, read in frame from the first base. The method behind the library was PCR. Reads for this sample came from an Illumina HiSeq 2500. Molecular barcoding was employed in the preparation of TCR libraries, with unique molecular identifiers being used to normalize TCRbeta repertoire quantification. TCRdb reprocessing: public reads trimmed at Q25 with fastp, clones called with MiXCR, in-frame beta chains kept. Rows matching on CDR3 protein sequence are summarized as one entry with the most common DNA and genes. Present in this sample are approximately 200,000 distinct CDR3 sequences, more than 12% of which were seen just once. The top ten clones comprise under 15% of the sample.

As for this clonotype: The antigen it recognizes is unknown. No base quality values were provided; no much bigger clone lies one nucleotide off.

The V and J genes are TRBV7-9 and TRBJ2-2; TRBD2 agrees with 7 junctional bases. The sequenced sample was PBMCs from the stem cell graft donor, obtained from the stem cell graft. The sequence was collected from a human donor who donated a stem cell graft to a child with acute lymphoblastic leukemia. The DNA sequence is TGTGCCAGCAGCTTAGGGAGCGGGACGAACACCGGGGAGCTGTTTTTT. Its product reads: CASSLGSGTNTGELFF.